These 2 T cell receptor beta chains originate from one sample sequenced in a study of control samples from healthy donors and cancer patients. Libraries were prepared by immunoSEQ multiplex PCR; TCRdb keeps only in-frame clonotypes and omits some of them. The repertoire includes 50,000 or so clones, roughly 87% of them detected once, and about 3.5% sits in the top ten. The specimen sequenced was blood. The source is a man in his fifties or sixties in good health.

The V gene is TRBV19, the J gene TRBJ2-4; maybe TRBD1 (6 bases). Germline assignment: CDR1 LNHDA and CDR2 SQIVND (reference sequence). With 8 bases removed from V and 1 base from J, the gap between germline ends came to 12 bases. The CDR3 totals 14 residues. CDR3 nucleotides: TGTGCCAGTGATAACAGGGACGCCAAAAACATTCAGTACTTC. Protein sequence: CASDNRDAKNIQYF.

The rearrangement uses TRBV29-1 and TRBJ2-7; unclear D gene. V gave up 6 bases and J gave up 2 bases, with 14 bases separating them. Germline CDR1 and CDR2: SQVTM and ANQGSEA. CDR3 length: 13 amino acids. The CDR3 is CSVGTDVTYEQYF. In DNA, the CDR3 is TGCAGCGTAGGTACGGACGTCACCTACGAGCAGTACTTC.